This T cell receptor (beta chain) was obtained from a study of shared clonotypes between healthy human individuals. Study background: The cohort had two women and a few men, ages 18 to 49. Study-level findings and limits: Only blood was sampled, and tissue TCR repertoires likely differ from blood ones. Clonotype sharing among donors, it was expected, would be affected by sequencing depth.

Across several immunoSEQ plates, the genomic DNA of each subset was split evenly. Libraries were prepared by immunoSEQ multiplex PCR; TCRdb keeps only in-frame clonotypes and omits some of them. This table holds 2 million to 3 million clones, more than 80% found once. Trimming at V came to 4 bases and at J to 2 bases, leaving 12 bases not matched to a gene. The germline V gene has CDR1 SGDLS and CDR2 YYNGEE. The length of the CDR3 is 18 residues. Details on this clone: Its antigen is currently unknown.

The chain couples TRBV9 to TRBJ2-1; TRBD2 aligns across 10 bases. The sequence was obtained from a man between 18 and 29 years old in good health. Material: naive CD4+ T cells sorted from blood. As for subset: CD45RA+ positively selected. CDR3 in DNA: TGTGCCAGCAGCCTACAGACCGGACTAGCGGACGCCTACAATGAGCAGTTCTTC. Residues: CASSLQTGLADAYNEQFF.